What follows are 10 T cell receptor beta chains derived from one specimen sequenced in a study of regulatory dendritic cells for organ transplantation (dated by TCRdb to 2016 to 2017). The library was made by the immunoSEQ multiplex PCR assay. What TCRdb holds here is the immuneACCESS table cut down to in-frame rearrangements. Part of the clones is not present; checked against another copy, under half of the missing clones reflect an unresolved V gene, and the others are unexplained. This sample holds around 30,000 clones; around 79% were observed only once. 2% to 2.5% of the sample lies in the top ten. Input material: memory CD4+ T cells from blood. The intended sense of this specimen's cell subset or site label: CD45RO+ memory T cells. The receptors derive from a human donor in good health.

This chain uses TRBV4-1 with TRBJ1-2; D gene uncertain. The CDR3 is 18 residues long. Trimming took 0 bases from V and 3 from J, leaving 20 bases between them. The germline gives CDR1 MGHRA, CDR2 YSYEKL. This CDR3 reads CASSQDSPGEAGYYGYTF. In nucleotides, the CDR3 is TGCGCCAGCAGCCAAGATTCCCCCGGGGAGGCTGGGTACTATGGCTACACCTTC.

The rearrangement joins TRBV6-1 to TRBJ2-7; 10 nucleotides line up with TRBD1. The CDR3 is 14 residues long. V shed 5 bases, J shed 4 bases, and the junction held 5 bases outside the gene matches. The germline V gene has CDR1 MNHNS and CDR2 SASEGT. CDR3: CASSRDRGTYEQYF. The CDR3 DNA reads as TGTGCCAGCAGTAGGGACAGGGGAACGTACGAGCAGTACTTC.

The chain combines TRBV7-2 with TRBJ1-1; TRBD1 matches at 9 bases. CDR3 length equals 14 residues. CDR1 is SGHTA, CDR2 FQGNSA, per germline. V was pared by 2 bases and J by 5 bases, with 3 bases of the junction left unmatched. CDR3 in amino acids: CASSLSTGGTEAFF. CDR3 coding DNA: TGTGCCAGCAGCTTATCGACAGGGGGGACTGAAGCTTTCTTT.

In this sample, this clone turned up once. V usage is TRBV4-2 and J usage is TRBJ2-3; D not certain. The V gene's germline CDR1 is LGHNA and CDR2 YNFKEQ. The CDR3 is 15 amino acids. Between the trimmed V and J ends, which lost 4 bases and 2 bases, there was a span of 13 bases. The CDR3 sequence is CASSRRVMNTDTQYF. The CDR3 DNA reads TGTGCCAGCAGCCGACGAGTAATGAACACAGATACGCAGTATTTT.

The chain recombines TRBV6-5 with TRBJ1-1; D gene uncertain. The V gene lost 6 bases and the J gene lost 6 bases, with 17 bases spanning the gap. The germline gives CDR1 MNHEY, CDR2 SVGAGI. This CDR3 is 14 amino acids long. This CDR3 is CASSDQLVDAEAFF. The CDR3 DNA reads TGTGCCAGCAGCGACCAATTAGTCGACGCTGAAGCTTTCTTT.

The CDR3 sequence: CAISELRANVLTF. DNA of the CDR3: TGTGCCATCAGTGAGTTGAGGGCCAACGTCCTGACTTTC. V is TRBV10-3 and J is TRBJ2-6; D not resolved. V shed 1 base and J shed 5 bases, with 3 bases lying between them. Germline V CDR1 and CDR2: ENHRY, SYGVKD. This CDR3 region has 13 residues.

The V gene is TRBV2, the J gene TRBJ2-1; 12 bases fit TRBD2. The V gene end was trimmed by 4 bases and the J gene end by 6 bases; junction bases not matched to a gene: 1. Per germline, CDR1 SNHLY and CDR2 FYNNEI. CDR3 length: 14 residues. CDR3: CASSGLAGVNEQFF. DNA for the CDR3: TGTGCCAGCAGTGGACTAGCGGGAGTCAATGAGCAGTTCTTC.

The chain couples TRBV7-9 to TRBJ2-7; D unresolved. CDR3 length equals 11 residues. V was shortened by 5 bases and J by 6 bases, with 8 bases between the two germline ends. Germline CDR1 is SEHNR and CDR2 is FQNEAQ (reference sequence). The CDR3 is CASSPGLEQYF. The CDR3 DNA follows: TGTGCCAGCAGCCCGGGCCTCGAGCAGTACTTC. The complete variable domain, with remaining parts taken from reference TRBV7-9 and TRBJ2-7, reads DTGVSQNPRHKITKRGQNVTFRCDPISEHNRLYWYRQTLGQGPEFLTYFQNEAQLEKSRLLSDRFSAERPKGSFSTLEIQRTEQGDSAMYLCASSPGLEQYFGPGTRLTVT.

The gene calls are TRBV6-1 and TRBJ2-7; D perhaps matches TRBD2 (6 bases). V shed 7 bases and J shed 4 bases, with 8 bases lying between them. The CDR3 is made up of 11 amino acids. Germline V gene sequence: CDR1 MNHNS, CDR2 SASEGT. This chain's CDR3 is CASIREYEQYF. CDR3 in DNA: TGTGCCAGCATCCGGGAGTACGAGCAGTACTTC.

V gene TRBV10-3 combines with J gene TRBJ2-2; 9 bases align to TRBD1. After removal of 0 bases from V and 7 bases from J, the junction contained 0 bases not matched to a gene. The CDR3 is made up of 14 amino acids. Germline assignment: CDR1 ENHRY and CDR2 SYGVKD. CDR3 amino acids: CAISESTGGGELFF. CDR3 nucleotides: TGTGCCATCAGTGAGTCGACAGGGGGCGGGGAGCTGTTTTTT.